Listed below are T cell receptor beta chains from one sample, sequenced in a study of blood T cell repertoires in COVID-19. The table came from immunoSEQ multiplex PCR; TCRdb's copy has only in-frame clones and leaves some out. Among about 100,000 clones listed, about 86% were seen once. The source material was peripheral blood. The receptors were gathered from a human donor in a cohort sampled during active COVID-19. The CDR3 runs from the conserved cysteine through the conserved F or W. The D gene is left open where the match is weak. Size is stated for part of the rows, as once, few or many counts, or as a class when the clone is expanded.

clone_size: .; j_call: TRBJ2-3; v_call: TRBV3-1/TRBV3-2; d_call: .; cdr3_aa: CASSQLPPATSTDTQYF; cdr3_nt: TGTGCCAGCAGCCAACTCCCCCCCGCTACTAGCACAGATACGCAGTATTTT
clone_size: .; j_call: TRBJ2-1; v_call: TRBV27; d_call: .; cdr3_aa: CASSLSRVHHNEQFF; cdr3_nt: TGTGCCAGCAGTTTGAGCAGGGTCCACCACAATGAGCAGTTCTTC
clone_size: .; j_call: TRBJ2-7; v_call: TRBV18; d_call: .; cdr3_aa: CASSNTAGGANSYEQYF; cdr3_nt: TGTGCCAGCTCAAACACTGCCGGGGGAGCCAACTCCTACGAGCAGTACTTC
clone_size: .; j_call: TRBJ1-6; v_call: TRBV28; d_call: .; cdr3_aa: CASSPGLSNSPLHF; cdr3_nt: TGTGCCAGCAGTCCGGGACTCTCAAATTCACCCCTCCACTTT
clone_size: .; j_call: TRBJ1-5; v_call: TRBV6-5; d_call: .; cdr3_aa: CASSYGRGRNQPQHF; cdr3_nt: TGTGCCAGCAGTTACGGGCGGGGGCGGAATCAGCCCCAGCATTTT
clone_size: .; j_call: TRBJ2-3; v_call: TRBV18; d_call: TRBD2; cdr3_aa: CASSPPRGGFDTQYF; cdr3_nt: TGTGCCAGCTCACCCCCCCGCGGGGGGTTTGATACGCAGTATTTT
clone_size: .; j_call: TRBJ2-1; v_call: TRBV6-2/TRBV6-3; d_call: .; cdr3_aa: CASSPAGAANEQFF; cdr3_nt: TGTGCCAGCAGTCCCGCAGGGGCGGCCAATGAGCAGTTCTTC
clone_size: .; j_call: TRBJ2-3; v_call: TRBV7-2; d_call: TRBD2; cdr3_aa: CASSSSGRTDTQYF; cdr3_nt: TGTGCCAGCAGCTCGAGCGGGAGGACAGATACGCAGTATTTT
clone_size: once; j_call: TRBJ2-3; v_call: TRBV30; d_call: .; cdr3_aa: CAWSSSLAQYF; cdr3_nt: TGTGCCTGGAGCAGTAGCTTAGCGCAGTATTTT
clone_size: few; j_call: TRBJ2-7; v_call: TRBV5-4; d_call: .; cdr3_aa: CASSLVSSYEQYF; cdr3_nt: TGTGCCAGCAGCTTGGTCAGCTCCTACGAGCAGTACTTC
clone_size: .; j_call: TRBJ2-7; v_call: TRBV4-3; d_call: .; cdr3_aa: CASSPHVGAPYEQYF; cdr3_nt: TGCGCCAGCAGCCCACATGTGGGAGCTCCTTACGAGCAGTACTTC
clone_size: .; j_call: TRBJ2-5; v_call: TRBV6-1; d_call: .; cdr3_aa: CASSESYQETQYF; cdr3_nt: TGTGCCAGCAGTGAATCGTACCAAGAGACCCAGTACTTC
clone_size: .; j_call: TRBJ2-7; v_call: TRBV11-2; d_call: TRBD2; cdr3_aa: CASSWGLAYAYEQYF; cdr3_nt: TGTGCCAGCAGCTGGGGACTAGCGTATGCCTACGAGCAGTACTTC
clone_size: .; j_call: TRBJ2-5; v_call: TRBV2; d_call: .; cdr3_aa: CASCGMVETQYF; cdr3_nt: TGTGCCAGTTGCGGGATGGTTGAGACCCAGTACTTC
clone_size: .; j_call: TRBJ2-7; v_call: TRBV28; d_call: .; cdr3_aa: CASSGRPGWYEQYF; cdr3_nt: TGTGCCAGCAGTGGACGCCCGGGGTGGTACGAGCAGTACTTC
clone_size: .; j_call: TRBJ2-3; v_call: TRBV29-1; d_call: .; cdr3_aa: CSVEGQVVDTQYF; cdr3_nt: TGCAGCGTTGAAGGACAGGTAGTAGATACGCAGTATTTT
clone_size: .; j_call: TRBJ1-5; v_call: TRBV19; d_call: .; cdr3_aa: CASSIYLPDRGREQPQHF; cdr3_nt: TGTGCCAGTAGTATATATCTCCCTGACCGCGGGAGGGAACAGCCCCAGCATTTT
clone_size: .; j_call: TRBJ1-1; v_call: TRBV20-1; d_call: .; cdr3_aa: CSASRVTEAFF; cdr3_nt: TGCAGTGCTAGTCGGGTTACTGAAGCTTTCTTT
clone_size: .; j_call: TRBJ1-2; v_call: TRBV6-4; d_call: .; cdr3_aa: CASRAAPNYGYTF; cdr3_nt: TGTGCCAGCCGAGCGGCCCCTAACTATGGCTACACCTTC
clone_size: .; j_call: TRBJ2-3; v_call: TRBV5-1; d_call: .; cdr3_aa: CASGLTSRSTDTQYF; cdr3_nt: TGCGCCAGCGGACTGACTAGTAGGAGCACAGATACGCAGTATTTT
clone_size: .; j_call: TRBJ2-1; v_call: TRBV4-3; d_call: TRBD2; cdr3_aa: CASRPSGRFNEQFF; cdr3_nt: TGCGCCAGCAGACCTAGCGGGAGGTTCAATGAGCAGTTCTTC
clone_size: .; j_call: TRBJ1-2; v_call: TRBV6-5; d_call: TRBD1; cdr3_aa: CASRRTGGYGYTF; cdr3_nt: TGTGCCAGCAGGCGGACAGGGGGCTATGGCTACACCTTC
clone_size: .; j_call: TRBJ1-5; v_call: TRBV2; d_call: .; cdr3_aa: CASSEAVLRSNQPQHF; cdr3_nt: TGTGCCAGCAGTGAGGCGGTGTTGCGTAGCAATCAGCCCCAGCATTTT
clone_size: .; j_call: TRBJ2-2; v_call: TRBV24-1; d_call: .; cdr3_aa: CATSVPGDTGELFF; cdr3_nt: TGTGCCACCAGTGTTCCGGGGGACACCGGGGAGCTGTTTTTT